Reported below is one T cell receptor beta chain. Data came from immunoSEQ multiplex PCR; TCRdb stores just in-frame clones and leaves some out. The sample contains about 440,000 clones, about 89% of which appear only once. This CDR3 region has 15 residues. V was clipped by 3 bases and J by 6 bases; unmatched bases: 10. Germline V gene data show CDR1 as SGDLS and CDR2 as YYNGEE. This entry is derived from a study of blood T cell repertoires in COVID-19. Study-wide background: Acute and convalescent COVID-19 specimens originated in the United States, Italy and Spain.

The sequence came from a woman aged 25 to 39 with acute or convalescent COVID-19. The sequencing sample was made of peripheral blood. The chain combines TRBV9 with TRBJ2-7; 9 bases map to TRBD2. The CDR3 loop reads CASSETGLAGVEQYF. The CDR3, as DNA: TGTGCCAGCAGCGAAACGGGGTTAGCGGGGGTCGAGCAGTACTTC. Drawing the rest from reference TRBV9 and TRBJ2-7, the complete variable domain is DSGVTQTPKHLITATGQRVTLRCSPRSGDLSVYWYQQSLDQGLQFLIQYYNGEERAKGNILERFSAQQFPDLHSELNLSSLELGDSALYFCASSETGLAGVEQYFGPGTRLTVT.